This T cell receptor (beta chain) comes out of a study of blood T cell repertoires in COVID-19. Looking at the study overall: Some COVID-19 samples were acute and others convalescent; all came from the United States, Italy and Spain.

Trimming stripped 6 bases from V and 2 bases from J, with 11 bases between. The CDR3 spans 14 residues. Germline assignment: CDR1 MRHNA and CDR2 SNTAGT. Seattle enrolled patients during active infection and tracked them longitudinally. Under the authors' procedure: Amplification of reference gene primers provided the estimated nucleated cell counts. Method: immunoSEQ multiplex PCR; TCRdb's copy keeps in-frame clones and lacks some. Clone size and V and J calls were adopted from that table, with D and trimming inferred from the DNA. The sample includes roughly 100,000 clones, roughly 81% of them seen just once.

The chain couples TRBV6-4 to TRBJ2-1; perhaps TRBD2 as D (6 bases). Sequencing was done on a sample of peripheral blood. This clonotype was obtained from a man aged 80 or over with COVID-19, enrolled during active disease. The CDR3 region has the DNA TGTGCCAGCAGCGGGAGAGAAACCTACAATGAGCAGTTCTTC. Amino acids: CASSGRETYNEQFF.